A single sample gave rise to the 17 T cell receptor beta chains below, sequenced in a study of OX40 agonist ivuxolimab in advanced cancers. Generated by immunoSEQ multiplex PCR, the TCRdb table keeps only in-frame clones and is missing some. Seen here are approximately 76,000 clones, approximately 85% observed once, and the top ten hold roughly 5.5%. The sequenced sample was CD4+ or CD8+ T cells sorted from blood, obtained in a trial of the OX40 agonist ivuxolimab. The receptors derive from an adult with an advanced solid tumor such as melanoma, head and neck, liver or kidney cancer.

The chain joins TRBV9 to TRBJ2-2, with 8 bases matching TRBD1. The germline V gene encodes CDR1 SGDLS and CDR2 YYNGEE. CDR3 length: 13 residues. V lost 4 bases, J lost 7 bases, and 3 bases stayed unmatched. Written as DNA, the CDR3 is TGTGCCAGCAGCAAACAGGGGGACGGGGAGCTGTTTTTT. It codes for CASSKQGDGELFF.

The rearrangement joins TRBV4-3 to TRBJ2-1, with TRBD2 matching over 11 bases. The CDR3 extends over 17 amino acids. With 1 base clipped from V and 2 bases from J, the junction kept 4 bases outside the gene matches. The germline CDR1 and CDR2 sequences are LGHNA and YSLEER. The CDR3, as DNA: TGCGCCAGCAGCCAAGGAACTAGCGGGGGCCCCTACAATGAGCAGTTCTTC. Translation gives CASSQGTSGGPYNEQFF.

The rearrangement uses TRBV2 and TRBJ2-1, with D possibly being TRBD2 (5 bases). This CDR3 contains 15 residues. The V end was cut by 4 bases, the J end by 5 bases, with 15 bases between. Germline CDR1 is SNHLY and CDR2 is FYNNEI. Here the CDR3 reads CASSGITGNHNEQFF. The CDR3 DNA reads as TGTGCCAGCAGTGGAATAACCGGGAACCACAATGAGCAGTTCTTC.

The rearrangement links TRBV6-6 to TRBJ2-7; 7 nucleotides match TRBD1. The CDR3 runs to 15 residues. The germline V gene has CDR1 MNHNY and CDR2 SVGAGI (reference sequence). Trimming cost V 6 bases and J 4 bases; bases outside gene matches: 12. Written as DNA, the CDR3 is TGTGCCAGCAGCCCGAGTCCGGGACAGTCATACGAGCAGTACTTC. Its protein is CASSPSPGQSYEQYF.

This chain uses TRBV4-1 with TRBJ1-5; unclear D gene. There are 16 residues in the CDR3. CDR1 and CDR2 (germline): MGHRA, YSYEKL. V gave up 0 bases and J gave up 3 bases, with 12 bases separating them. The CDR3 loop is CASSQDLIANNQPQHF. As DNA, the CDR3 is TGCGCCAGCAGCCAAGATCTAATCGCAAACAATCAGCCCCAGCATTTT.

This clone is a singleton in its sample. This chain connects TRBV7-2 to TRBJ2-7; 7 bases map to TRBD2. The length of the CDR3 is 14 residues. Per the germline V gene, CDR1 is SGHTA and CDR2 is FQGNSA. V lost 5 bases and J lost 2; bases outside the gene matches: 6. In DNA, the CDR3 is TGTGCCAGCAGCCACCTAGCGGACCCCTACGAGCAGTACTTC. Its translation: CASSHLADPYEQYF.

This rearrangement joins TRBV19 to TRBJ1-1; D unresolved. In germline, CDR1 is LNHDA, CDR2 SQIVND (reference sequence). With 3 bases removed from V and 1 base from J, the gap between germline ends came to 6 bases. The CDR3 consists of 13 residues. CDR3 amino acids: CASSIGTNTEAFF. CDR3 coding DNA: TGTGCCAGTAGTATCGGCACGAACACTGAAGCTTTCTTT.

V is TRBV7-9 and J is TRBJ2-5, with 11 positions matching TRBD2. The DNA matches TRBJ2-7 better at its end, which makes the J call doubtful. CDR3 size: 16 residues. CDR1 and CDR2 (germline): SEHNR, FQNEAQ (reference sequence). Here the CDR3 DNA reads TGTGCCAGCAGCAAACGTACTAGCGGGAGCCGCTACGAGCAGTACTTC. As protein: CASSKRTSGSRYEQYF.

V is TRBV29-1 and J is TRBJ1-1; D remains ambiguous. This CDR3 region has 13 residues. Germline CDR1 reads SQVTM; CDR2 reads ANQGSEA. Between the trimmed V and J ends, which lost 0 bases and 11 bases, there was a span of 16 bases. CDR3 bases: TGCAGCGTTGAAGAACGGGCACGGGCTGGGGCTTTCTTT. Its translation: CSVEERARAGAFF.

The chain combines TRBV11-1 with TRBJ2-7; 8 bases align to TRBD1. The germline V gene encodes CDR1 SGHAT and CDR2 FQDESV (reference sequence). The CDR3 extends over 15 amino acids. V dropped 5 bases and J dropped 2; count of bases not matched to a gene: 8. The CDR3 here is CASSPQGVAPYEQYF. CDR3 coding DNA: TGTGCCAGCAGCCCACAGGGGGTCGCTCCCTACGAGCAGTACTTC.

This sequence joins TRBV6-5 and TRBJ1-6; D call uncertain. The CDR3 is 13 residues long. CDR1 and CDR2 (germline): MNHEY, SVGAGI. The V gene lost 0 bases and the J gene lost 13 bases, with 10 bases spanning the gap. Here the CDR3 DNA reads TGTGCCAGCAGTTACTCGACTACTCAGCCCCTCCACTTT. It specifies CASSYSTTQPLHF.

The chain links TRBV7-9 to TRBJ2-5; TRBD1 matches 9 bases. The V gene end was trimmed by 5 bases and the J gene end by 4 bases; junction bases not matched to a gene: 8. The germline CDR1 and CDR2 sequences are SEHNR and FQNEAQ (reference sequence). The CDR3 is 15 residues long. CDR3 sequence: CASSPWDREGETQYF. DNA for the CDR3: TGTGCCAGCAGCCCATGGGACAGGGAAGGAGAGACCCAGTACTTC.

The sample holds a few counts of this clone. The chain joins TRBV7-8 to TRBJ1-2; 8 bases agree with TRBD1. The CDR3 runs to 13 residues. Germline-derived CDR1 and CDR2 are SGHVS and FQNEAQ. With V trimmed by 3 bases and J by 8 bases, 5 bases remained unmatched. The CDR3 bases are TGTGCCAGCAGCTTTGGACAGGGATCCGGCTACACCTTC. Translated, it gives CASSFGQGSGYTF.

Turning to this clone: Other DNA sequences in this sample translate to the same CDR3. The gene calls are TRBV5-1 and TRBJ1-2; tentatively, D is TRBD1 (6 bases). The CDR3 length is 13 residues. Germline V gives CDR1 SGHRS, CDR2 YFSETQ. Trimming shortened V by 3 bases and J by 4 bases, and 10 bases separated the two germline ends. The CDR3 is CASSSDRTYGYTF. The CDR3 DNA reads as TGCGCCAGCAGCTCCGACAGGACCTATGGCTACACCTTC.

The gene calls are TRBV5-1 and TRBJ1-1, with a tentative D call TRBD1 (5 bases). The germline V and J ends were trimmed by 5 bases and 4 bases, with 21 bases remaining between them. Germline-derived CDR1 and CDR2 are SGHRS and YFSETQ. This CDR3 spans 16 amino acids. The CDR3 sequence is CASSWDGPLLGTEAFF. CDR3 coding DNA: TGCGCCAGCAGTTGGGACGGACCACTTTTGGGCACTGAAGCTTTCTTT. Supplemented by reference TRBV5-1 and TRBJ1-1, the full variable domain reads KAGVTQTPRYLIKTRGQQVTLSCSPISGHRSVSWYQQTPGQGLQFLFEYFSETQRNKGNFPGRFSGRQFSNSRSEMNVSTLELGDSALYLCASSWDGPLLGTEAFFGQGTRLTVV.

The chain carries TRBV4-2 and TRBJ1-2; D unclear. V gave up 0 bases and J gave up 5 bases, with 16 bases separating them. Germline values: CDR1 LGHNA, CDR2 YNFKEQ. CDR3 length equals 16 residues. CDR3 in amino acids: CASSQDEEPFLYGYTF. The CDR3 region has the DNA TGTGCCAGCAGCCAAGATGAAGAACCATTCCTATATGGCTACACCTTC.

The V and J genes are TRBV4-1 and TRBJ2-1, with 12 bases matching TRBD2. With V trimmed by 0 bases and J by 6 bases, 3 bases remained unmatched. From germline, CDR1 is MGHRA and CDR2 YSYEKL. This CDR3 has 16 amino acids. CDR3 bases: TGCGCCAGCAGCCAAGATCCTAGCGGGGGGGCCAATGAGCAGTTCTTC. Its protein product is CASSQDPSGGANEQFF.